This T cell receptor (beta chain) was recovered during a study of OX40 agonist ivuxolimab in advanced cancers. Germline CDR1 SNHLY, CDR2 FYNNEI. The CDR3 covers 11 residues. Trimming stripped 7 bases from V and 7 bases from J, with 10 bases between. Sampling of blood occurred at baseline, cycle 4 day 1, and cycle 7 day 1. This table comes from immunoSEQ multiplex PCR, and its TCRdb copy is limited to in-frame clones, with some not included. The sample yields 73,000 or so clones, 90% to 95% seen once. This clone was seen once. This chain connects TRBV2 to TRBJ1-2; D is unresolved. The clonotype comes from an adult with an advanced solid tumor such as melanoma, head and neck, liver or kidney cancer. This material consisted of CD4+ or CD8+ T cells sorted from blood, taken in a trial of the OX40 agonist ivuxolimab. This CDR3 reads CASMVTGGYTF. DNA of the CDR3: TGTGCCAGCATGGTGACGGGTGGCTACACCTTC.